This TCR beta chain was captured in a study of early T cells in non-severe SARS-CoV-2 infection. Turning to the study itself: Sequencing used unsorted whole-blood bulk RNA, so chains lack pairing. General study results and limits: The matching step, a VDJdb search, favored anti-spike CD8 responses and missed private and CD4 specificities.

As for this clonotype: Antigen unknown.

Researchers tagged individual cDNA molecules with unique molecular identifiers. In TCRdb, the 5' RACE reads were re-called with MiXCR into one record per CDR3 protein. Here the sample spans approximately 38,000 distinct CDR3 sequences, 4.5% to 5% being singletons. The V gene lost 0 bases and the J gene lost 6 bases, with 14 bases spanning the gap. This CDR3 is built from 15 residues. Germline CDR1 reads DFQATT; CDR2 reads SNEGSKA (reference sequence). The chain has TRBV20-1 and TRBJ2-2; tentatively, D is TRBD1 (7 bases). The source of this sequence is an adult who was a healthcare worker with PCR-confirmed SARS-CoV-2 infection or an uninfected control (not recorded which). The sequenced material came from whole blood. CDR3 region: CSARDSDREAGELFF. In DNA, the CDR3 is TGCAGTGCTAGAGATTCCGACAGGGAGGCCGGGGAGCTGTTTTTT.